Presented here are 20 T cell receptor beta chains from one specimen sequenced in a study of human T cells and chemical hapten exposure. Time point meaning: pre-sensitization, week 0. The treatment was: therapeutic diphenylcyclopropenone sensitization with weekly scalp DPC. Blood, whole and unfractionated, served as the source for total RNA extraction. In TCRdb, the RACE reads were re-called with MiXCR into one record per CDR3 protein. The data contain some 57,000 distinct CDR3 sequences, approximately 9.5% of them singletons. The sample was whole blood, taken in connection with sensitization to the hapten diphenylcyclopropenone (DPC). The receptors come from a woman younger than 45 with alopecia areata. Some clones in this sample may be carry-over from other donors' samples.

This clonotype was counted at least ten times. CDR3 protein: CASSLVIGGLAGGTDTQYF. In DNA form, the CDR3 reads TGTGCCAGCAGCTTAGTTATAGGTGGTCTAGCGGGGGGCACAGATACGCAGTATTTT. The rearrangement joins TRBV7-2 to TRBJ2-3; 10 bases align to TRBD2. This CDR3 has 19 amino acids. V shed 1 base, J shed 1 base, and the junction held 11 bases outside the gene matches. Germline V gene lookup returns CDR1 SGHTA and CDR2 FQGNSA.

V and J are TRBV7-2 and TRBJ1-1; D is perhaps TRBD1 (6 bases). The CDR3 runs to 15 residues. Per the germline V gene, CDR1 is SGHTA and CDR2 is FQGNSA. V lost 4 bases to trimming and J lost 1 base, with 13 bases between them. In DNA form, the CDR3 reads TGTGCCAGCAGCTCCGGACAGAGCAGGAACACTGAAGCTTTCTTT. It yields the protein CASSSGQSRNTEAFF.

This clonotype was recorded many times. This chain uses TRBV20-1 with TRBJ2-5; D not resolved. The germline gives CDR1 DFQATT, CDR2 SNEGSKA (reference sequence). The CDR3 has 11 amino acids. The V and J ends lost 5 bases and 2 bases respectively, with 6 bases between them. CDR3: CSAQHQETQYF. Here the CDR3 DNA reads TGCAGTGCTCAGCATCAAGAGACCCAGTACTTC.

The chain carries TRBV11-3 and TRBJ1-5; 9 bases match TRBD1. This CDR3 is built from 16 residues. The ends lost 0 bases at V and 4 bases at J; junction bases unmatched: 4. The V gene's germline CDR1 is SGHNT and CDR2 YENEEA. CDR3: CASSLDRTGDNQPQHF. DNA for the CDR3: TGTGCCAGCAGCTTAGACCGGACAGGGGATAATCAGCCCCAGCATTTT.

Points on this clonotype: A much larger clone sits a single nucleotide away, making a read error possible. The chain employs TRBV28 and TRBJ2-7, with D perhaps matching TRBD2 (5 bases). Germline loops: CDR1 MDHEN, CDR2 SYDVKM. Trimming took 7 bases from V and 2 from J, leaving 18 bases between them. The length of the CDR3 is 15 residues. In DNA form, the CDR3 reads TGTGCCAGCAATAGTAACTCGGCGGGCGCCTACGAGCAGTACTTC. Translation gives CASNSNSAGAYEQYF.

The V gene is TRBV5-1, the J gene TRBJ1-5; D is undetermined. The germline V gene encodes CDR1 SGHRS and CDR2 YFSETQ. V lost 0 bases to trimming and J lost 1 base, with 8 bases between them. The CDR3 runs to 15 residues. The CDR3 here is CASSLAGASNQPQHF. The CDR3, as DNA: TGCGCCAGCAGCTTGGCTGGTGCGAGCAATCAGCCCCAGCATTTT.

The V gene is TRBV28, the J gene TRBJ2-7; 8 bases map to TRBD1. CDR1 is MDHEN, CDR2 SYDVKM, per germline. V lost 6 bases, J lost 6 bases, and 10 bases stayed unmatched. This CDR3 contains 14 residues. CDR3 residues: CASSPGQAPGEQYF. Here the CDR3 DNA reads TGTGCCAGCAGCCCGGGACAGGCCCCCGGCGAGCAGTACTTC.

The rearrangement uses TRBV15 and TRBJ1-1; TRBD1 is a possible D gene (6 bases). The length of the CDR3 is 13 residues. The V gene's germline CDR1 is LNHNV and CDR2 YYDKDF (reference sequence). The ends were cut back, 0 bases at V and 8 bases at J, with 10 bases in the middle. Here the CDR3 DNA reads TGTGCCACCAGCAGAGATTGGCAGGGGGAAGCTTTCTTT. Its protein product is CATSRDWQGEAFF.

At least ten counts were recorded for this clonotype. The rearrangement uses TRBV7-2 and TRBJ1-6; perhaps TRBD1 as D (6 bases). V lost 4 bases and J 6 bases, leaving 16 bases between the germline ends. Germline CDR1 is SGHTA and CDR2 is FQGNSA. The CDR3 length is 16 residues. The CDR3 is CASSSRVGAANSPLHF. The CDR3 DNA reads as TGTGCCAGCAGCTCTAGAGTGGGGGCAGCTAATTCACCCCTCCACTTT.

This clonotype came up a few times. The chain is built from TRBV7-2 and TRBJ2-6; D ambiguous. V lost 7 bases to trimming and J lost 6 bases, with 10 bases between them. This CDR3 spans 13 amino acids. Germline-derived CDR1 and CDR2 are SGHTA and FQGNSA. CDR3 loop: CASKGFVANVLTF. CDR3 sequence (DNA): TGTGCCAGCAAGGGCTTTGTGGCCAACGTCCTGACTTTC.

The V call is TRBV19, the J call TRBJ2-7, with a possible D match to TRBD1 (5 bases). The V gene lost 5 bases and the J gene lost 7 bases, with 15 bases spanning the gap. The CDR3 totals 13 residues. The germline CDR1 and CDR2 sequences are LNHDA and SQIVND (reference sequence). The CDR3 is CASSGAFIGEQYF. DNA for the CDR3: TGTGCCAGTAGTGGGGCCTTCATTGGAGAGCAGTACTTC.

This chain connects TRBV27 to TRBJ2-2; the D gene could be TRBD1 or TRBD2 (7 bases each). The V end was cut by 3 bases, the J end by 6 bases, with 14 bases between. The germline CDR1 and CDR2 sequences are MNHEY and SMNVEV (reference sequence). This CDR3 contains 15 residues. CDR3 sequence: CASSFFRGGAGELFF. In nucleotides, the CDR3 is TGTGCCAGCAGTTTTTTCAGGGGGGGAGCCGGGGAGCTGTTTTTT.

This clonotype was recorded many times. The CDR3 DNA is TGCAGTGCTAGAAACTGGGGGGAATTCACAGATACGCAGTATTTT. This sequence encodes CSARNWGEFTDTQYF. V is TRBV20-1 and J is TRBJ2-3; perhaps TRBD2 as D (6 bases). Per germline, CDR1 DFQATT and CDR2 SNEGSKA (reference sequence). The CDR3 spans 15 residues. Trimming removed 2 bases from V and 2 bases from J, with 14 bases in between.

This clonotype showed up just a few times. The rearrangement joins TRBV6-5 to TRBJ2-5; D is unclear. V lost 0 bases to trimming and J lost 4 bases, with 12 bases between them. Per the germline V gene, CDR1 is MNHEY and CDR2 is SVGAGI. The CDR3 has 15 residues. The CDR3 DNA follows: TGTGCCAGCAGTTACTCGCTAGTAGGTGCAGAGACCCAGTACTTC. Translation gives CASSYSLVGAETQYF.

The chain is built from TRBV4-3 and TRBJ1-2, with D tentatively TRBD1 (6 bases). Germline V lookup: CDR1 LGHNA, CDR2 YSLEER. The CDR3 loop spans 15 amino acids. V gave up 0 bases and J gave up 2 bases, with 10 bases separating them. The CDR3: CASSQDDGGNYGYTF. DNA of the CDR3: TGCGCCAGCAGCCAAGATGATGGGGGCAACTATGGCTACACCTTC.

This clonotype has a count of ten or more. The V gene is TRBV29-1, the J gene TRBJ2-7, with D hard to call. Germline V gives CDR1 SQVTM, CDR2 ANQGSEA. The CDR3 contains 14 residues. V lost 6 bases to trimming and J lost 2 bases, with 17 bases between them. CDR3 protein: CSVAYGHDTYEQYF. DNA for the CDR3: TGCAGCGTCGCCTACGGGCACGATACCTACGAGCAGTACTTC.

This clonotype has a handful of counts. The V and J genes are TRBV21-1 and TRBJ2-7. TRBV21-1 is given as a pseudogene. The CDR3 totals 18 residues. CDR3 sequence reads: CASSKRFGFLGLSYEQYF. Here the CDR3 DNA reads TGTGCCAGCAGCAAACGTTTCGGGTTTTTAGGATTGTCCTACGAGCAGTACTTC.

This clonotype was seen many times. The CDR3 coding sequence is TGTGCCAGCAGTGAAGGGGCTCGGGACGAGCAGTACTTC. It specifies CASSEGARDEQYF. The genes are TRBV25-1 and TRBJ2-7; perhaps TRBD1 as D (5 bases). This CDR3 is 13 amino acids long. CDR1 and CDR2 from the germline V gene are MGHDK and SYGVNS. The V end lost 2 bases, the J end lost 5 bases, and 10 bases lay between the germline ends.

The chain carries TRBV6-2 or TRBV6-3 and TRBJ2-7; the match to TRBD1 covers 10 bases. The germline V gene encodes CDR1 MNHEY and CDR2 SVGEGT. CDR3 length equals 15 residues. J was trimmed by 4 bases and V by 5 bases; bases with no gene match: 8. The CDR3 DNA follows: TGTGCCAGCAGTACCGCCGGGACAGGGGTATACGAGCAGTACTTC. Its protein product is CASSTAGTGVYEQYF.

The chain has TRBV11-2 and TRBJ2-1; D may match TRBD1 or TRBD2 (5 bases each). The length of the CDR3 is 15 residues. The V gene's germline CDR1 is SGHAT and CDR2 FQNNGV. V was pared by 2 bases and J by 5 bases, with 13 bases between. The DNA for the CDR3 is TGTGCCAGCAGCTTATCTGGGACGGATGACAATGAGCAGTTCTTC. This encodes CASSLSGTDDNEQFF.